This TCR beta chain was identified in a study of cytomegalovirus exposure and HLA in healthy donors. Findings and caveats of the study: A missense DCLRE1C variant was associated with V- and J-gene trimming of TCR beta chains in a later analysis, and an independent cohort replicated the association. Some V segments, including TRBV6-2 and TRBV6-3, were excluded as indistinguishable.

This clone showed up just a few times. The antigen is unknown. The ends lost 3 bases at V and 0 bases at J; junction bases unmatched: 2. The CDR3 sequence is 15 residues long. Germline V gives CDR1 MNHEY, CDR2 SMNVEV (reference sequence). The PCR employed 60 Vbeta primers together with 13 Jbeta primers. The table came from immunoSEQ multiplex PCR; TCRdb's copy has only in-frame clones and leaves some out. The profile shows approximately 90,000 clones, under 80% of them singletons. This chain joins TRBV27 and TRBJ1-5, with 7 bases identical to TRBD1. This sequence was found in a woman in her twenties or thirties in good health and CMV-seronegative. Sample: PBMCs. Here the CDR3 reads CASSLNRGSNQPQHF. CDR3 in DNA: TGTGCCAGCAGTTTGAACAGGGGTAGCAATCAGCCCCAGCATTTT.